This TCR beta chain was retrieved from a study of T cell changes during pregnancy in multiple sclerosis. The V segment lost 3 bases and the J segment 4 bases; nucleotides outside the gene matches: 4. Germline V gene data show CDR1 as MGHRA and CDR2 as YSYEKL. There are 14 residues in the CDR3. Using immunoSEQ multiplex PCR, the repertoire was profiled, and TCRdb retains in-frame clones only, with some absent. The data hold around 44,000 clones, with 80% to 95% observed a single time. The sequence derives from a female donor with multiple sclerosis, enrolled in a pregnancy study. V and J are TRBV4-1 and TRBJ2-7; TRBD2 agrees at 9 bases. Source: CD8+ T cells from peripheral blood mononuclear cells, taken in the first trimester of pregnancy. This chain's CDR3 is CASSHVAGEYEQYF. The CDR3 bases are TGCGCCAGCAGCCATGTAGCGGGGGAATACGAGCAGTACTTC.